Listed below are T cell receptor beta chains from one sample, sequenced in a study of blood T cells in healthy people across ages. Each CDR3 protein is one row after TCRdb ran MiXCR on the 5' RACE reads. This sample has about 1,500,000 distinct CDR3 sequences, with roughly 40% found just once. The specimen sequenced was blood. These receptors came from a woman younger than 30 in good health. Both conserved end residues are part of each CDR3. A D gene is named only where the DNA matches it firmly. Clone size is not always given. Where it is, it says once, few, many or a class for expanded clones.

CDR3 DNA: TGTGCCTCCTCGTCTGGACAGGGACCCGCCTACGAGCAGTACTTC
CDR3 protein: CASSSGQGPAYEQYF
clone size: few
D gene: TRBD1
J gene: TRBJ2-7
V gene: TRBV30

CDR3 DNA: TGCGCCAGCAGCCAAGATCCCAACGGACACCGCAATCCCCTGAGACGTACTGAAGCTTTCTTT
CDR3 protein: CASSQDPNGHRNPLRRTEAFF
clone size: NA
D gene: NA
J gene: TRBJ1-1
V gene: TRBV4-1

CDR3 DNA: TGTGCCAGCAGCCTACCTCTATCTGGCAAGGTGAGCTCCTACAATGAGCAGTTCTTC
CDR3 protein: CASSLPLSGKVSSYNEQFF
clone size: NA
D gene: NA
J gene: TRBJ2-1
V gene: TRBV7-9

CDR3 DNA: TGTGCCATCAGTGCGGGAGACAGTTACAATGAGCAGTTCTTC
CDR3 protein: CAISAGDSYNEQFF
clone size: NA
D gene: NA
J gene: TRBJ2-1
V gene: TRBV10-3

CDR3 DNA: TGTGCCAGCTCACCAAGAGATTTGGACTACAATGAGCAGTTCTTC
CDR3 protein: CASSPRDLDYNEQFF
clone size: NA
D gene: NA
J gene: TRBJ2-1
V gene: TRBV18

CDR3 DNA: TGTGCCAGCAGTGCTACGCAAACAGACTACAATGAGCAGTTCTTC
CDR3 protein: CASSATQTDYNEQFF
clone size: few
D gene: NA
J gene: TRBJ2-1
V gene: TRBV6-1

CDR3 DNA: TGTGCCATCGCCGCGGACCGGGCGGACACTGAAGCTTTCTTT
CDR3 protein: CAIAADRADTEAFF
clone size: NA
D gene: NA
J gene: TRBJ1-1
V gene: TRBV10-3

CDR3 DNA: TGTGCCAGCAGCCAAGATCCCGCGGCATCTTGGACAGGTGTTAACACTGAAGCTTTCTTT
CDR3 protein: CASSQDPAASWTGVNTEAFF
clone size: NA
D gene: TRBD1
J gene: TRBJ1-1
V gene: TRBV3-1

CDR3 DNA: TGCGCCAGCAGCCAAGAATGGGGAGCTGGTACCTACGAGCAGTACTTC
CDR3 protein: CASSQEWGAGTYEQYF
clone size: few
D gene: NA
J gene: TRBJ2-7
V gene: TRBV4-1

CDR3 DNA: TGTGCCAGCAGTTCCTCGGGACAGACTATGACAGATACGCAGTATTTT
CDR3 protein: CASSSSGQTMTDTQYF
clone size: few
D gene: TRBD1
J gene: TRBJ2-3
V gene: TRBV28

CDR3 DNA: TGTGCCAGCAGTGTTAGGACGGGCACAGATACGCAGTATTTT
CDR3 protein: CASSVRTGTDTQYF
clone size: few
D gene: NA
J gene: TRBJ2-3
V gene: TRBV6-1

CDR3 DNA: TGCAGTGCTAGTGGGGGGGCAAAATCCAACTATGGCTACACCTTC
CDR3 protein: CSASGGAKSNYGYTF
clone size: NA
D gene: NA
J gene: TRBJ1-2
V gene: TRBV20-1

CDR3 DNA: TGTGCCAGCAGCTTAGGTTTGGATCAGCCCCAGCATTTT
CDR3 protein: CASSLGLDQPQHF
clone size: few
D gene: NA
J gene: TRBJ1-5
V gene: TRBV7-9

CDR3 DNA: TGTGCCAGCAGTCGGACAGACTATGGCTACACCTTC
CDR3 protein: CASSRTDYGYTF
clone size: few
D gene: NA
J gene: TRBJ1-2
V gene: TRBV28

CDR3 DNA: TGTGCCAGCAGCGACTCCGGGACACCATACGAGCAGTACTTC
CDR3 protein: CASSDSGTPYEQYF
clone size: few
D gene: NA
J gene: TRBJ2-7
V gene: TRBV21-1

CDR3 DNA: TGCGCCAGCAGCTTGATAGTCGGAGATACGCAGTATTTT
CDR3 protein: CASSLIVGDTQYF
clone size: few
D gene: NA
J gene: TRBJ2-3
V gene: TRBV5-1

CDR3 DNA: TGTGCCAGCAGTCTCCGGGGGGTTAGCGGTGCTCATACGCAGTATTTT
CDR3 protein: CASSLRGVSGAHTQYF
clone size: NA
D gene: TRBD2
J gene: TRBJ2-3
V gene: TRBV12-3/TRBV12-4

CDR3 DNA: TGTGCCAGCAGACCTCCCCCAACCTACGAGCAGTACTTC
CDR3 protein: CASRPPPTYEQYF
clone size: few
D gene: NA
J gene: TRBJ2-7
V gene: TRBV28

CDR3 DNA: TGCAGTGCTAGTCGAACGGGAGCTGAAGCTTTCTTT
CDR3 protein: CSASRTGAEAFF
clone size: NA
D gene: NA
J gene: TRBJ1-1
V gene: TRBV20-1

CDR3 DNA: TGCGCCAGCAGTGAGACTTCCGAGGGAGATACGCAGTATTTT
CDR3 protein: CASSETSEGDTQYF
clone size: NA
D gene: NA
J gene: TRBJ2-3
V gene: TRBV10-2

CDR3 DNA: TGTGCCAGCAGTTTTGGGCCTAGCGGGTACGAGCAGTACTTC
CDR3 protein: CASSFGPSGYEQYF
clone size: few
D gene: TRBD2
J gene: TRBJ2-7
V gene: TRBV27

CDR3 DNA: TGCAGTGCTAGTCCCCCATCCCAAGAGACCCAGTACTTC
CDR3 protein: CSASPPSQETQYF
clone size: NA
D gene: NA
J gene: TRBJ2-5
V gene: TRBV20-1

CDR3 DNA: TGCGCCAGCAGCTTGACCGGGACTCCATTCTACGAGCAGTACTTC
CDR3 protein: CASSLTGTPFYEQYF
clone size: NA
D gene: NA
J gene: TRBJ2-7
V gene: TRBV5-1

CDR3 DNA: TGCGCCAGCAGCTCTCTAGCGGGAGGCCAAAATGAGCAGTTCTTC
CDR3 protein: CASSSLAGGQNEQFF
clone size: few
D gene: TRBD2
J gene: TRBJ2-1
V gene: TRBV5-1

CDR3 DNA: TGTGCCAGCAGCTTCTCGATCGAGGAAGCTTTCTTT
CDR3 protein: CASSFSIEEAFF
clone size: NA
D gene: NA
J gene: TRBJ1-1
V gene: TRBV7-9

CDR3 DNA: TGTGCCAGCAGCGCCGGGACCATAATCTCCTACGAGCAGTACTTC
CDR3 protein: CASSAGTIISYEQYF
clone size: NA
D gene: NA
J gene: TRBJ2-7
V gene: TRBV6-1

CDR3 DNA: TGTGCCAGCAGTTCGTGGGGGGCCCACAATGAGCAGTTCTTC
CDR3 protein: CASSSWGAHNEQFF
clone size: few
D gene: NA
J gene: TRBJ2-1
V gene: TRBV28

CDR3 DNA: TGTGCCAGCAGTTTGATCCAACTAGCGGGAGTCACAGATACGCAGTATTTT
CDR3 protein: CASSLIQLAGVTDTQYF
clone size: few
D gene: TRBD2
J gene: TRBJ2-3
V gene: TRBV27

CDR3 DNA: TGCGCCAGCAGCCCCCGGGACTCGGGTGAGCAGTACTTC
CDR3 protein: CASSPRDSGEQYF
clone size: NA
D gene: NA
J gene: TRBJ2-4
V gene: TRBV5-1

CDR3 DNA: TGTGCCAGCAGCCGAAACAGGGTACCTAATTCACCCCTCCACTTT
CDR3 protein: CASSRNRVPNSPLHF
clone size: NA
D gene: NA
J gene: TRBJ1-6
V gene: TRBV7-2

CDR3 DNA: TGCAGCGTTGGACTAGCGGGAGCGACAGATACGCAGTATTTT
CDR3 protein: CSVGLAGATDTQYF
clone size: many
D gene: TRBD2
J gene: TRBJ2-3
V gene: TRBV29-1

CDR3 DNA: TGTGCCAGCAGCAAGATTGAACCTAACTATGGCTACACCTTC
CDR3 protein: CASSKIEPNYGYTF
clone size: NA
D gene: NA
J gene: TRBJ1-2
V gene: TRBV21-1

CDR3 DNA: TGTGCCAGCAGTTCCGGGACAGGGATAAATTCACCCCTCCACTTT
CDR3 protein: CASSSGTGINSPLHF
clone size: few
D gene: TRBD1
J gene: TRBJ1-6
V gene: TRBV6-6

CDR3 DNA: TGTGCCAGCAGCCAAGAGACGTACAACTATGGCTACACCTTC
CDR3 protein: CASSQETYNYGYTF
clone size: NA
D gene: NA
J gene: TRBJ1-2
V gene: TRBV3-1

CDR3 DNA: TGTGCCAGCAGTCCCCCGGGAGCTGCTCCCTACGAGCAGTACTTC
CDR3 protein: CASSPPGAAPYEQYF
clone size: NA
D gene: NA
J gene: TRBJ2-7
V gene: TRBV27

CDR3 DNA: TGCGCCAGCAGCCCCTCCGGGACTAGCGGCAATGAGCAGTTCTTC
CDR3 protein: CASSPSGTSGNEQFF
clone size: many
D gene: TRBD2
J gene: TRBJ2-1
V gene: TRBV5-1

CDR3 DNA: TGTGCCTGGCACAGGGATGACAATGAGCAGTTCTTC
CDR3 protein: CAWHRDDNEQFF
clone size: NA
D gene: NA
J gene: TRBJ2-1
V gene: TRBV30

CDR3 DNA: TGTGCCAGCAGCCACCAGAATGAGCAGTTCTTC
CDR3 protein: CASSHQNEQFF
clone size: few
D gene: NA
J gene: TRBJ2-1
V gene: TRBV6-6

CDR3 DNA: TGCGCCAGCGGGAGGTTAGACCACAATGAGCAGTTCTTC
CDR3 protein: CASGRLDHNEQFF
clone size: NA
D gene: NA
J gene: TRBJ2-1
V gene: TRBV5-1

CDR3 DNA: TGTGCCATCCGACAGGGGGCGAGCACAGATACGCAGTATTTT
CDR3 protein: CAIRQGASTDTQYF
clone size: few
D gene: TRBD1
J gene: TRBJ2-3
V gene: TRBV10-3

CDR3 DNA: TGTGCCAGCAGCTTGGGCCCCACAGGGCCGAACACTGAAGCTTTCTTT
CDR3 protein: CASSLGPTGPNTEAFF
clone size: NA
D gene: NA
J gene: TRBJ1-1
V gene: TRBV5-4

CDR3 DNA: TGTGCCAGCAGCCAAGGAAGGAGACAGGACTTCGGCGAGCAGTACTTC
CDR3 protein: CASSQGRRQDFGEQYF
clone size: NA
D gene: NA
J gene: TRBJ2-7
V gene: TRBV7-9

CDR3 DNA: TGTGCCAGCAGCCAAGAGTTCAGGCCAGGGTATGGCTACACCTTC
CDR3 protein: CASSQEFRPGYGYTF
clone size: NA
D gene: NA
J gene: TRBJ1-2
V gene: TRBV3-1

CDR3 DNA: TGCGCCAGCAGCCAAGATAAGGCAGCGTGGAACACTGAAGCTTTCTTT
CDR3 protein: CASSQDKAAWNTEAFF
clone size: NA
D gene: NA
J gene: TRBJ1-1
V gene: TRBV4-1

CDR3 DNA: TGTGCCAGCAGCCCCCAGGGGGACATGAACACTGAAGCTTTCTTT
CDR3 protein: CASSPQGDMNTEAFF
clone size: NA
D gene: TRBD1
J gene: TRBJ1-1
V gene: TRBV7-2

CDR3 DNA: TGCAGTGCTAGAGGTTGGGTCCCCGATGAGCAGTTCTTC
CDR3 protein: CSARGWVPDEQFF
clone size: NA
D gene: NA
J gene: TRBJ2-1
V gene: TRBV20-1

CDR3 DNA: TGCAGCGTTCAAAGACTAGCGGGAAACGATGAGCAGTTCTTC
CDR3 protein: CSVQRLAGNDEQFF
clone size: many
D gene: TRBD2
J gene: TRBJ2-1
V gene: TRBV29-1